This TCR beta chain comes out of a study of neoadjuvant nivolumab and ipilimumab in lung cancer (dated by TCRdb to the early 2020s). Background on the whole study: Intravenous nivolumab was dosed at 3 mg/kg on days 1, 15 and 29, and in the combination arm ipilimumab 1 mg/kg was added on day 1 only. For each study arm, the primary endpoint of the trial was the rate of major pathologic response (MPR) in the intention-to-treat population. Of the roughly 45 patients with operable NSCLC treated in the trial, about 23 were randomized to nivolumab monotherapy and some 20 to nivolumab plus ipilimumab. The study compared TCR repertoires in pretherapy (baseline) peripheral blood with TCR repertoires in tumors resected at surgery after neoadjuvant immune checkpoint blockade. Matched pretherapy and resected tumor pairs were analyzed from seven patients, of whom four had been treated with nivolumab and three with nivolumab plus ipilimumab. Here is what the overall study found, with its caveats: Resected tumors had greater TCR richness and clonality than tumor-adjacent uninvolved lung, and increases were observed in more dual-therapy-treated tumors. A positive correlation was observed between pretherapy blood TCR richness and richness in tumors resected after neoadjuvant therapy (Spearman R of about 0.83). From pretherapy to surgery, tumor T-cell richness and clonality went up in three of three dual-therapy tumors, versus only two of four nivolumab-treated tumors. No significant correlation was found between TCR clonality and pathologic tumor regression, and only one major-pathologic-response sample was available for the clonality analysis. A small number of samples was subjected to TCR sequencing.

The germline V gene provides CDR1 SQVTM and CDR2 ANQGSEA. Germline trimming amounts to 5 bases on V and 5 bases on J, with 7 as the count of junction bases outside the gene matches. From the cysteine up to the phenylalanine, the CDR3 has a length of 14 residues. CDR3 DNA only is kept here, 42 bases in frame from base 1. The time point label here, explained by the study, means: at surgical resection after neoadjuvant nivolumab +/- ipilimumab. Samples were obtained from the phase 2 randomized NEOSTAR trial, in which neoadjuvant nivolumab or nivolumab plus ipilimumab followed by surgery was tested in operable NSCLC. The library relied on the immunoSEQ multiplex PCR assay. In the authors' own workflow: Repertoires were summarized in terms of richness and clonality, and significantly expanded and contracted clones between pre- and post-therapy samples were identified. TCRdb provides this immuneACCESS table in a form limited to in-frame rearrangements. Some clones are lacking; in checked studies, under half of them reflect an unresolved V gene, and why the rest are absent is not known. Clonal size and the V and J genes are those of that table, whereas D and trimming came from the DNA. This sample comprises 25,000 to 30,000 clones, 75% to 80% of them detected only once. The ten most abundant clones make up 18% of the sample.

This clone came up once. Its antigen remains undetermined. The record has no base qualities; no much larger clone is one base away. The sample was tumor tissue, taken after neoadjuvant nivolumab, alone or with ipilimumab, at or shortly before surgery. This receptor was obtained from an adult with non-small cell lung cancer. The rearranged segments are TRBV29-1 and TRBJ1-2; 11 nucleotides in the junction match TRBD1. The DNA reads as follows: TGCAGCGTTCAACGGACAGGGGGCGGTTATGGCTACACCTTC. Its protein product is CSVQRTGGGYGYTF.